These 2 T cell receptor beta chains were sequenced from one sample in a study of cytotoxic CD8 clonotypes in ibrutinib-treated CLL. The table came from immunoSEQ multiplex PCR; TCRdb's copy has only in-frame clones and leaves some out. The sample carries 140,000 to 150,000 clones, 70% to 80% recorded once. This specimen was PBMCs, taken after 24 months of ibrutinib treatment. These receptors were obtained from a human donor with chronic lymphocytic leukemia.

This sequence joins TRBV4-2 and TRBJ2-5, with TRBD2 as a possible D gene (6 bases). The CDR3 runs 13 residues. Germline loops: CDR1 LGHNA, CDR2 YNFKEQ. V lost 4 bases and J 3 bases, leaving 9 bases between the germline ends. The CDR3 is CASSLGGEETQYF. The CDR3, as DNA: TGTGCCAGCAGCCTCGGGGGAGAAGAGACCCAGTACTTC.

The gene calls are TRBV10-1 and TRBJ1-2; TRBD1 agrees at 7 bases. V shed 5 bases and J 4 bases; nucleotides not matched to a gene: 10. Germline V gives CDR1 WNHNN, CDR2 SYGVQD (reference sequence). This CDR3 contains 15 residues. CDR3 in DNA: TGCGCCAGCAGTCCCGATTGGACAGGTTCCTATGGCTACACCTTC. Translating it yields CASSPDWTGSYGYTF.